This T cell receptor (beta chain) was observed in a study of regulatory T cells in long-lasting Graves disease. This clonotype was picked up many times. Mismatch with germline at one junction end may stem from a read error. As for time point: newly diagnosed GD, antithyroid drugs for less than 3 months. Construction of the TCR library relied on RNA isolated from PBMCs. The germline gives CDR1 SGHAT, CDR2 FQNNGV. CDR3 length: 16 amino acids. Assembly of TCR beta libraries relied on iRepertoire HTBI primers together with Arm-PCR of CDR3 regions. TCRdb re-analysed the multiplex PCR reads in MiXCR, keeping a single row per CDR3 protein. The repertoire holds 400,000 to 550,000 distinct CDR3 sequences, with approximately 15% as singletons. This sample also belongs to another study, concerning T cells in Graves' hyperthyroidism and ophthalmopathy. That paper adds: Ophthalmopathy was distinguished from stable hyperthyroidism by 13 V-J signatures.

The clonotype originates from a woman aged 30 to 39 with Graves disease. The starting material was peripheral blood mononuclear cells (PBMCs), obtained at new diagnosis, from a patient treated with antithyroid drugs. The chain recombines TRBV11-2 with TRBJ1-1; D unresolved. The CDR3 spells CASSLGGRGENSEAFF. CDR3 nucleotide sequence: TGTGCCAGCAGCTTAGGGGGTCGCGGAGAGAACAGTGAAGCTTTCTTT. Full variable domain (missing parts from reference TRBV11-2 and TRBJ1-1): EAGVAQSPRYKIIEKRQSVAFWCNPISGHATLYWYQQILGQGPKLLIQFQNNGVVDDSQLPKDRFSAERLKGVDSTLKIQPAKLEDSAVYLCASSLGGRGENSEAFFGQGTRLTVV.